What follows is one T cell receptor (beta chain) and its context. Its antigen is as yet unknown. This specimen belongs to a study of cytomegalovirus exposure and HLA in healthy donors. Across the study: Researchers previously reported finding about 110 million unique TCR beta sequences from around 200 million T cells. Roughly 85 million unique TCRs from HLA-typed donors made up an early data release. General study findings and limits: An analysis was carried out at a later point. It showed that HLA-associated TCR beta chains were more clonally expanded than equally common non-associated chains. Several of the most significant clusters were apparently associated with common viral pathogens in a later analysis.

CDR3 length: 16 residues. Germline CDR1 SGHTA, CDR2 FQGNSA. With V trimmed by 1 base and J by 5 bases, 7 bases remained unmatched. This PCR relied on a set of 60 Vbeta primers and 13 Jbeta primers. TCRdb keeps only in-frame clones here, not all; method: immunoSEQ multiplex PCR. Here the sample spans about 160,000 clones, around 69% being singletons. The gene calls are TRBV7-2 and TRBJ2-1, with 8 bases identical to TRBD1. The specimen was PBMCs. This clonotype was obtained from a man aged 55 to 69 in good health and CMV-seronegative. The CDR3 DNA reads as TGTGCCAGCAGCTTAGAGTCCAGGGGGCAAAACAATGAGCAGTTCTTC. Translated: CASSLESRGQNNEQFF.